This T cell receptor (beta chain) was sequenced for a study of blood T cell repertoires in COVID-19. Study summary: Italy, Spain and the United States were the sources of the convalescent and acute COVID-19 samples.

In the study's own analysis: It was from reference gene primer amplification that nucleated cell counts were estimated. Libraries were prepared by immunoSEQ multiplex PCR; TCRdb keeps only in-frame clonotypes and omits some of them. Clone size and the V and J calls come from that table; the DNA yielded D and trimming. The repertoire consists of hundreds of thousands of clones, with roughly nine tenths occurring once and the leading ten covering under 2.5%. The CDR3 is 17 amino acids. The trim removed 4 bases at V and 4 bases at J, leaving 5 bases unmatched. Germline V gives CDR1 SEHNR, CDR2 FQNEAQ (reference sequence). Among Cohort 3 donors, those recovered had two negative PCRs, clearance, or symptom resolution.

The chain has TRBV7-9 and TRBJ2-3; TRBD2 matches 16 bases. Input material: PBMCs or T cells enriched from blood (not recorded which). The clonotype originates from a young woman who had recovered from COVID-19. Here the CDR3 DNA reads TGTGCCAGCAGCTCCGGGACTAGCGGGGGGGCCGCAGATACGCAGTATTTT. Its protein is CASSSGTSGGAADTQYF.